This paragraph reports one TCR beta chain. What it binds is not known. Since all of the isolated RNA was reverse transcribed, expressed TCRB transcripts were what got sequenced. TCRdb's copy holds only in-frame clones and misses some; the assay was immunoSEQ multiplex PCR. The sample lists about 650,000 clones, around 12% occurring once. These data come from a study of beta chain features in type 1 diabetes. General study findings and limits: Moderate but significant shortening of TCRB CDR3s was recorded in all four CD4+ subsets from Type 1 diabetes patients. Cells with high TCR expression could be over-represented by cDNA sequencing.

Sequenced material: naive CD4+ T cells from blood. This clonotype originated in a man aged 30 to 45 with type 1 diabetes.

The CDR3 sequence: CSVLWAVEQYF. The CDR3 DNA sequence: TGCAGCGTTCTATGGGCCGTCGAGCAGTACTTC. The chain joins TRBV29-1 to TRBJ2-5, with unresolved D. The end of the DNA aligns better with TRBJ2-7, so the J call may be wrong. Germline assignment: CDR1 SQVTM and CDR2 ANQGSEA. This CDR3 has 11 amino acids.